These 13 T cell receptor beta chains were sequenced from one sample in a study of OX40 agonist ivuxolimab in advanced cancers. Method: immunoSEQ multiplex PCR; TCRdb's copy keeps in-frame clones and lacks some. The data hold roughly 41,000 clones, with approximately 85% observed a single time. Here the sequenced sample was CD4+ or CD8+ T cells sorted from blood, taken in a trial of the OX40 agonist ivuxolimab. The receptor source for this set is an adult with an advanced solid tumor such as melanoma, head and neck, liver or kidney cancer.

The rearrangement joins TRBV5-4 to TRBJ2-7; unclear D gene. This CDR3 has 13 residues. Germline V lookup: CDR1 SGHNT, CDR2 YYREEE (reference sequence). V was trimmed by 0 bases and J by 0 bases, leaving 4 bases between them. CDR3: CASSLGHSYEQYF. The CDR3 DNA reads as TGTGCCAGCAGCTTGGGGCACTCCTACGAGCAGTACTTC.

The chain uses TRBV5-1 and TRBJ2-5; D not resolved. Trimming left V 4 bases short and J 4 bases short, with 8 bases between. This CDR3 spans 12 amino acids. Germline CDR1 reads SGHRS; CDR2 reads YFSETQ. The CDR3 nucleotides are TGCGCCAGCAGCGGCTCAGGAGAGACCCAGTACTTC. Its protein is CASSGSGETQYF. Supplemented by reference TRBV5-1 and TRBJ2-5, the full variable domain reads KAGVTQTPRYLIKTRGQQVTLSCSPISGHRSVSWYQQTPGQGLQFLFEYFSETQRNKGNFPGRFSGRQFSNSRSEMNVSTLELGDSALYLCASSGSGETQYFGPGTRLLVL.

The rearrangement uses TRBV5-4 and TRBJ1-1; D is unresolved. This CDR3 is built from 16 residues. V lost 0 bases, J lost 6 bases, and 18 bases lay in between. The germline CDR1 and CDR2 sequences are SGHNT and YYREEE (reference sequence). CDR3 amino acids: CASSLVGLVEGAEAFF. The CDR3 DNA follows: TGTGCCAGCAGCTTGGTAGGGCTGGTTGAAGGCGCTGAAGCTTTCTTT.

V gene TRBV5-1 combines with J gene TRBJ2-7; TRBD2 aligns across 8 bases. The CDR3 spans 14 residues. Trimming removed 2 bases from V and 2 bases from J; junction bases left unmatched: 3. CDR1 is SGHRS and CDR2 is YFSETQ in the germline V gene. This CDR3 reads CASSLIAGTYEQYF. As DNA, the CDR3 is TGCGCCAGCAGCTTAATAGCGGGGACCTACGAGCAGTACTTC.

This clone has a single count. This sequence joins TRBV10-3 and TRBJ1-4, with a tentative D call TRBD1 (6 bases). Germline CDR1 reads ENHRY; CDR2 reads SYGVKD. The CDR3 has 13 residues. The germline V and J ends were trimmed by 10 bases and 6 bases, with 15 bases remaining between them. CDR3 DNA: TGTGCCACTCGATACAGGGTTGATGAAAAACTGTTTTTT. Amino acids: CATRYRVDEKLFF.

The chain is built from TRBV10-3 and TRBJ1-4; tentatively, D is TRBD1 (5 bases). V was trimmed by 3 bases and J by 8 bases, leaving 19 bases between them. Germline CDR1 and CDR2: ENHRY and SYGVKD. The CDR3 runs 16 residues. CDR3 DNA: TGTGCCATCAGTGACTCTAACCATGGACATGGGGAAAAACTGTTTTTT. This translates into CAISDSNHGHGEKLFF.

The rearrangement uses TRBV4-3 and TRBJ1-2, with TRBD1 matching over 8 bases. Looked up from germline, CDR1 is LGHNA and CDR2 is YSLEER. The CDR3 has 15 amino acids. The trim removed 0 bases at V and 1 base at J, leaving 1 base unmatched. CDR3 residues: CASSQDGQGNYGYTF. Written as DNA, the CDR3 is TGCGCCAGCAGCCAAGATGGACAGGGTAACTATGGCTACACCTTC.

The V gene is TRBV7-2, the J gene TRBJ1-4, with 11 bases fitting TRBD1. The germline V gene encodes CDR1 SGHTA and CDR2 FQGNSA. V was clipped by 2 bases and J by 8 bases; unmatched bases: 1. The CDR3 runs 14 residues. CDR3 DNA sequence: TGTGCCAGCAGCTTAAGGGACAGGGGGGAAAAACTGTTTTTT. Amino acids: CASSLRDRGEKLFF.

This rearrangement joins TRBV4-1 to TRBJ2-1, with TRBD2 matching 8 bases. Per the germline V gene, CDR1 is MGHRA and CDR2 is YSYEKL. The CDR3 has 17 amino acids. J lost 7 bases, V lost 1 base, and 12 bases had no gene match. The CDR3 region has the DNA TGCGCCAGCAGCCAAGGTCAAGCGGGAGCCTTCGGTAATGAGCAGTTCTTC. Its translation is CASSQGQAGAFGNEQFF.

This sequence joins TRBV5-6 and TRBJ2-3; D unclear. The CDR3 is 15 amino acids. The germline V and J ends were trimmed by 0 bases and 2 bases, with 10 bases remaining between them. Germline CDR1 and CDR2: SGHDT and YYEEEE. CDR3 sequence reads: CASSLAAAYTDTQYF. CDR3 in DNA: TGTGCCAGCAGCTTGGCGGCAGCTTACACAGATACGCAGTATTTT. The whole variable domain, remainder taken from reference TRBV5-6 and TRBJ2-3, is DAGVTQSPTHLIKTRGQQVTLRCSPKSGHDTVSWYQQALGQGPQFIFQYYEEEERQRGNFPDRFSGHQFPNYSSELNVNALLLGDSALYLCASSLAAAYTDTQYFGPGTRLTVL.

The chain uses TRBV30 and TRBJ1-2, with 7 bases matching TRBD1. The V gene end was trimmed by 5 bases and the J gene end by 4 bases; junction bases not matched to a gene: 13. Per germline, CDR1 GTSNPN and CDR2 SVGIG (reference sequence). The CDR3 has 15 residues. This CDR3 is CAWALTGQQAYGYTF. CDR3 nucleotide sequence: TGTGCCTGGGCGCTAACGGGACAGCAAGCCTATGGCTACACCTTC.

The V call is TRBV6-1, the J call TRBJ2-3; D may be TRBD2 (6 bases). The V end lost 2 bases, the J end lost 0 bases, and 9 bases lay between the germline ends. This CDR3 comprises 15 residues. Germline CDR1 and CDR2: MNHNS and SASEGT. The CDR3 region is CASSESAGSTDTQYF. DNA of the CDR3: TGTGCCAGCAGTGAATCCGCGGGGAGCACAGATACGCAGTATTTT.

There are a few counts of this clone. The V and J genes are TRBV5-4 and TRBJ2-7; 11 nucleotides align to TRBD2. The CDR3 runs 15 residues. Germline V gene sequence: CDR1 SGHNT, CDR2 YYREEE (reference sequence). Trimming at V came to 1 base and at J to 4 bases, leaving 4 bases not matched to a gene. The CDR3 is CASSLWSSGGYEQYF. CDR3 DNA: TGTGCCAGCAGCTTGTGGTCTAGCGGGGGGTACGAGCAGTACTTC.